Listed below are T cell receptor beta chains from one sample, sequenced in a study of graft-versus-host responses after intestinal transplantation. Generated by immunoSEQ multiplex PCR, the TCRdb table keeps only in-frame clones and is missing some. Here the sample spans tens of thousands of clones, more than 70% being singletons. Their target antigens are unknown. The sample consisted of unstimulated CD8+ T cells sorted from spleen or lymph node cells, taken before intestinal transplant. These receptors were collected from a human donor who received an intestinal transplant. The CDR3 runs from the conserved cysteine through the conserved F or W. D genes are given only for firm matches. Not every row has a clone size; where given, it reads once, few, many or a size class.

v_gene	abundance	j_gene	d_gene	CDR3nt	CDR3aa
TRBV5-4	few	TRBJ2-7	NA	TGTGCCAGCAGCTTGGAAGGTAGCCCCTACGAGCAGTACTTC	CASSLEGSPYEQYF
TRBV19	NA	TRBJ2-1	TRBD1	TGTGCCAGTAGTATGGGACAGGGAGTGGATGAGCAGTTCTTC	CASSMGQGVDEQFF
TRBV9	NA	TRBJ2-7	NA	TGTGCCAGCAGCGTAGGGGGAGCAGGGGCCCCCGGATTGAAGCAGTACTTC	CASSVGGAGAPGLKQYF
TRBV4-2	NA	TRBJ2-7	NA	TGTGCCAGCAGCCAATCGGAGGGAGAATTCAACGAGCAGTACTTC	CASSQSEGEFNEQYF
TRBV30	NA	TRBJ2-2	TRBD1	TGTGCCAACTTCGGGACAGCAACCGGGGAGCTGTTTTTT	CANFGTATGELFF
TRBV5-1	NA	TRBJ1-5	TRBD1	TGCGCCAGCAGCTACCTGACAGGGTTGCCCCAGCATTTT	CASSYLTGLPQHF
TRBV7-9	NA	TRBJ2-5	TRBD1	TGTGCCAGCAGCGTACAGGGGTGGGAGACCCAGTACTTC	CASSVQGWETQYF
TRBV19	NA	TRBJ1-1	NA	TGTGCCAGTAGCGCCGGACAGCCGAACACTGAAGCTTTCTTT	CASSAGQPNTEAFF
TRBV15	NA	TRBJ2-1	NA	TGTGCCACCAGCAGAGATAACGGAGGGATGGATGAGCAGTTCTTC	CATSRDNGGMDEQFF
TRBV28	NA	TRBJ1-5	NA	TGTGCCAGCAGTTTCGGATCGACAAATCAGCCCCAGCATTTT	CASSFGSTNQPQHF
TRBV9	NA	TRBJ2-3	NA	TGTGCCAGCAGCGTGGGGTGGGGCCCAGTCGACGCAGCAGATACGCAGTATTTT	CASSVGWGPVDAADTQYF
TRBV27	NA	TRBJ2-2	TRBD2	TGTGCCAGCAGTCTTGGGACTAGCGGGGGAGCGAACACCGGGGAGCTGTTTTTT	CASSLGTSGGANTGELFF
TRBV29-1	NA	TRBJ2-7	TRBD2	TGCAGCGTTGAAGGGGAGGGTCTCTCTTCCTACGAGCAGTACTTC	CSVEGEGLSSYEQYF
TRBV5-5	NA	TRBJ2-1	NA	TGTGCCAGCAGCCTGGTCGGGACAGAGCAGTTCTTC	CASSLVGTEQFF
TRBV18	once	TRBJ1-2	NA	TGTGCCAGCTCACTCACGGCGGGCTTCTCGGGTGGCTACACCTTC	CASSLTAGFSGGYTF
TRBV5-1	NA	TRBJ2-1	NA	TGCGCCAGCAGCCCCTATGCGGGCAGCTCCTACAATGAGCAGTTCTTC	CASSPYAGSSYNEQFF
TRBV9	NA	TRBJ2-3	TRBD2	TGTGCCAGCAGCGTAGAGTCTGGGGACTATCAAATCGCAGATACGCAGTATTTT	CASSVESGDYQIADTQYF
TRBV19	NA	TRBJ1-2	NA	TGTGCCAGTAGTATGGCACCTAACTATGGCTACACCTTC	CASSMAPNYGYTF
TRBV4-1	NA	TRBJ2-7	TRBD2	TGCGCCAGCAGCCAAGGTGTTACTAGCGGGAGGGGCGAGCAGTACTTC	CASSQGVTSGRGEQYF
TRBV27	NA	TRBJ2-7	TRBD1	TGTGCCAGCAGTCTACACGGGGACAGGGCCTACGAGCAGTACTTC	CASSLHGDRAYEQYF
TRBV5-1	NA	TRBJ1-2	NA	TGCGCCAGCAGCTTGGGGGTCAGGCCTCGATCTAACTATGGCTACACCTTC	CASSLGVRPRSNYGYTF
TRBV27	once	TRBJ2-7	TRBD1	TGTGCCAGCAGTATAGGGACAGTCTACGAGCAGTACTTC	CASSIGTVYEQYF
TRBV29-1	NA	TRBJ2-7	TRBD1	TGCAGCGTGGCCGGGACAGGGACGTACGAGCAGTACTTC	CSVAGTGTYEQYF
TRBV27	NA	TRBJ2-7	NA	TGTGCCAGCACCTCTGCCCGAGTCGACTACGAGCAGTACTTC	CASTSARVDYEQYF
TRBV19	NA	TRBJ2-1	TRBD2	TGTGCCAGTAGTCAGTTAGCGGGAGCGCACAATGAGCAGTTCTTC	CASSQLAGAHNEQFF
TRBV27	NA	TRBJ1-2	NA	TGTGCCAGCAGTTTTAGCGGGGCTTGGAACTATGGCTACACCTTC	CASSFSGAWNYGYTF
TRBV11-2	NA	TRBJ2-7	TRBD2	TGTGCCAGCAGCTTAGATGAAGCTAGCGGGAGGGCCTTTTCTTACGAGCAGTACTTC	CASSLDEASGRAFSYEQYF
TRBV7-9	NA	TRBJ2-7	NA	TGTGCCAGCAGCCTACCGGGATCTTTCTACGAGCAGTACTTC	CASSLPGSFYEQYF
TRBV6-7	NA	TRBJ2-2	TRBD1	TGTGCCAGCAGGACAGGGGGCAGGAACACCGGGGAGCTGTTTTTT	CASRTGGRNTGELFF
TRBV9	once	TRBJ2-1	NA	TGTGCCAGCAGCCAACGGGGGGCAGGGTGGATTGAGCAGTTCTTC	CASSQRGAGWIEQFF
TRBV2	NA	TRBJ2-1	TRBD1	TGTGCCAGCAGTCACTACAGGGGGAATAACAATGAGCAGTTCTTC	CASSHYRGNNNEQFF
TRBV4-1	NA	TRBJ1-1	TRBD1	TGCGCCAGCAGCCAAGGACAGGGTTCCCACACTGAAGCTTTCTTT	CASSQGQGSHTEAFF
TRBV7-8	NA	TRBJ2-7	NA	TGTGCCAGCAGCTTAGACGTTCCGACTACGGACGAGCAGTACTTC	CASSLDVPTTDEQYF
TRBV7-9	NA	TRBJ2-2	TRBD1	TGTGCCAGCAGCTCCGGGGACAGGGTCCACACCGGGGAGCTGTTTTTT	CASSSGDRVHTGELFF
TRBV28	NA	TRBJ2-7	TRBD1	TGTGCCAGCTCCGGGACAGCCTACGAGCAGTACTTC	CASSGTAYEQYF
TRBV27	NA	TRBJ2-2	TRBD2	TGTGCCAGCAGTTTGGCGGGACTATCGAACACCGGGGAGCTGTTTTTT	CASSLAGLSNTGELFF
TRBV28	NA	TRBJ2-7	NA	TGTGCCAGCAGTTTATCGGCAGGTGGCGACGAGCAGTACTTC	CASSLSAGGDEQYF
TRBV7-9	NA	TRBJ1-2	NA	TGTGCCAGCAGCTTAATTGGGGATTCAGGGTCTCCCGGCTATGGCTACACCTTC	CASSLIGDSGSPGYGYTF